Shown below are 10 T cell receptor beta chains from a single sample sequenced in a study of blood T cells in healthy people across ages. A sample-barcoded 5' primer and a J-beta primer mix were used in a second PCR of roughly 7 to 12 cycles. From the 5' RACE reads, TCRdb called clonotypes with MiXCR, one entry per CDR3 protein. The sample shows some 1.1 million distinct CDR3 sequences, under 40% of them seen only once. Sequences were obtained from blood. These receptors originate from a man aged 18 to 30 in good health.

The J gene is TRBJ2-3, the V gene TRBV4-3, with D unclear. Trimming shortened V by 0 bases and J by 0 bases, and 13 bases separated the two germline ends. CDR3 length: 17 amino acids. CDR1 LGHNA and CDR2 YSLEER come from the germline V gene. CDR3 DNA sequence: TGCGCCAGCAGCCAAGAGGCTTTGGGGTCCAGCACAGATACGCAGTATTTT. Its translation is CASSQEALGSSTDTQYF.

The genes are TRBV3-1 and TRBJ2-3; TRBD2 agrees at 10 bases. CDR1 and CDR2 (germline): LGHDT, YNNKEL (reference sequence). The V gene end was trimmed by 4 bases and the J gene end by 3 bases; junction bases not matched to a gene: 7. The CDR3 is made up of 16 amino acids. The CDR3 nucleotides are TGTGCCAGCAGCCCAACTAGCGGGACCTTAACAGATACGCAGTATTTT. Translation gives CASSPTSGTLTDTQYF.

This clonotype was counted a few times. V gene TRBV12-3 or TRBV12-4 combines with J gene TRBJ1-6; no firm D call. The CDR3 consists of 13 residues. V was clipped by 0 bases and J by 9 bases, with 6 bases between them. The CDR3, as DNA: TGTGCCAGCAGTTTAGCGCTAGTTTCACCCCTCCACTTT. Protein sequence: CASSLALVSPLHF.

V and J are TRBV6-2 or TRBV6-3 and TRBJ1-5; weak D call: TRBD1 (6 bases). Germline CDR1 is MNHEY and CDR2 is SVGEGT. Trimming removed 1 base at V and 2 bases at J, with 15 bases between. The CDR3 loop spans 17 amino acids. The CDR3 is CASSYFPTAGGNQPQHF. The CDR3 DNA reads TGTGCCAGCAGTTACTTTCCTACAGCAGGGGGCAATCAGCCCCAGCATTTT.

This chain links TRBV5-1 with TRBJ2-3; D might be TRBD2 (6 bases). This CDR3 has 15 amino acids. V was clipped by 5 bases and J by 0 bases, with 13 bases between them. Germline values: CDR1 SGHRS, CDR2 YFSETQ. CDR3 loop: CASRTSHSSTDTQYF. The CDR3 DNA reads TGCGCCAGCAGAACTAGCCATTCTAGCACAGATACGCAGTATTTT.

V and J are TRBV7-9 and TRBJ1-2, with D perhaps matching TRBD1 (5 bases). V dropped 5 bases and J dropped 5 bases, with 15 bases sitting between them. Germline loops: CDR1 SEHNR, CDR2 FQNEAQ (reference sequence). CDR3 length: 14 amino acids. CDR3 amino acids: CASSRDLVGYGYTF. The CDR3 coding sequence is TGTGCCAGCAGCAGGGACTTGGTGGGATATGGCTACACCTTC. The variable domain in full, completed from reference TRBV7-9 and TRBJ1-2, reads DTGVSQNPRHKITKRGQNVTFRCDPISEHNRLYWYRQTLGQGPEFLTYFQNEAQLEKSRLLSDRFSAERPKGSFSTLEIQRTEQGDSAMYLCASSRDLVGYGYTFGSGTRLTVV.

The CDR3 DNA is TGTGCCAGCACGGAGGGCTACGAGCAGTACTTC. This codes for CASTEGYEQYF. This chain uses TRBV27 with TRBJ2-7; TRBD2 might be the D (6 bases). V dropped 7 bases and J dropped 3 bases, with 7 bases sitting between them. This CDR3 is 11 amino acids long. CDR1 and CDR2 (germline): MNHEY, SMNVEV (reference sequence).

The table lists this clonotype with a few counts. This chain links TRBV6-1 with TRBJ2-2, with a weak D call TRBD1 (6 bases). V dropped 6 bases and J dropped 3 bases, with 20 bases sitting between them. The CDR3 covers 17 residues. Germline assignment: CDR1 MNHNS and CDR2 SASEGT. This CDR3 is CASRKHRVSPDTGELFF. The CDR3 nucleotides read TGTGCCAGCAGGAAGCACAGGGTTTCGCCGGACACCGGGGAGCTGTTTTTT.

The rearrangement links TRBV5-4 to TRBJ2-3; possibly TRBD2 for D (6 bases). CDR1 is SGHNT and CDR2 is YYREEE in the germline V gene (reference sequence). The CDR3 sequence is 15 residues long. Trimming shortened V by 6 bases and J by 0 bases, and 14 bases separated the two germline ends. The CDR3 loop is CASTRDLSSTDTQYF. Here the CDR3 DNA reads TGTGCCAGCACCCGGGACTTATCTAGCACAGATACGCAGTATTTT.

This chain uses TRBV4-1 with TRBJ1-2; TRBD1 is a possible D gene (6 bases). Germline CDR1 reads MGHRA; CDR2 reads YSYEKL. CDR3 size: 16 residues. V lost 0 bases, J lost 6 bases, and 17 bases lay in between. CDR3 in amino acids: CASSQDWEGDSDGYTF. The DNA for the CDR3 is TGCGCCAGCAGCCAAGACTGGGAGGGGGATAGTGATGGCTACACCTTC.